The 24 T cell receptor beta chains below were found in one sample sequenced in a study of blood T cell repertoires in COVID-19. Sequencing was performed with immunoSEQ multiplex PCR; in TCRdb, only in-frame clones are kept and a portion is missing. The profile shows over 90,000 clones, approximately 84% of them singletons. Material for sequencing was peripheral blood. These receptors were obtained from a human donor in a cohort sampled during active COVID-19.

V and J are TRBV28 and TRBJ1-2; TRBD1 matches 8 bases. After removal of 7 bases from V and 6 bases from J, the junction contained 10 bases not matched to a gene. There are 14 residues in the CDR3. The germline CDR1 and CDR2 sequences are MDHEN and SYDVKM. CDR3 region: CASTSGGVGNGYTF. CDR3 DNA: TGTGCCAGCACCTCAGGGGGCGTTGGGAATGGCTACACCTTC.

CDR3 in DNA: TGTGCCAGTAGTAACAGACAGCTCCCAGATACGCAGTATTTT. It specifies CASSNRQLPDTQYF. The chain has TRBV19 and TRBJ2-3; tentatively, D is TRBD1 (5 bases). The CDR3 runs to 14 residues. In germline, CDR1 is LNHDA, CDR2 SQIVND (reference sequence). V was pared by 4 bases and J by 4 bases, with 12 bases between.

This clone has a handful of counts. The V gene is TRBV3-1 (or the pseudogene TRBV3-2), the J gene TRBJ2-7, with D maybe TRBD2 (5 bases). The V end lost 6 bases, the J end lost 4 bases, and 13 bases lay between the germline ends. This CDR3 comprises 13 residues. CDR1 is LGHDT and CDR2 is YNNKEL in the germline V gene (reference sequence). CDR3 bases: TGTGCCAGCAGGGACCCCCGGGAATACGAGCAGTACTTC. Translated, it gives CASRDPREYEQYF.

The rearrangement uses TRBV19 and TRBJ1-4; 10 bases line up with TRBD1. Germline V gives CDR1 LNHDA, CDR2 SQIVND (reference sequence). The CDR3 is 14 amino acids. Trimming removed 3 bases from V and 8 bases from J; junction bases left unmatched: 3. The CDR3 loop reads CASSIGTGEEKLFF. CDR3 bases: TGTGCCAGTAGTATCGGGACAGGGGAGGAAAAACTGTTTTTT. The variable domain in full, with the rest retrieved from reference TRBV19 and TRBJ1-4, is DGGITQSPKYLFRKEGQNVTLSCEQNLNHDAMYWYRQDPGQGLRLIYYSQIVNDFQKGDIAEGYSVSREKKESFPLTVTSAQKNPTAFYLCASSIGTGEEKLFFGSGTQLSVL.

The rearrangement uses TRBV30 and TRBJ2-5; 13 bases match TRBD2. With V trimmed by 0 bases and J by 13 bases, 5 bases remained unmatched. The CDR3 extends over 13 amino acids. Per germline, CDR1 GTSNPN and CDR2 SVGIG (reference sequence). CDR3: CAWSVLAGGPPYF. CDR3 DNA sequence: TGTGCCTGGAGTGTACTAGCGGGGGGGCCCCCGTACTTC. Supplemented by reference TRBV30 and TRBJ2-5, the full variable domain reads SQTIHQWPATLVQPVGSPLSLECTVEGTSNPNLYWYRQAAGRGLQLLFYSVGIGQISSEVPQNLSASRPQDRQFILSSKKLLLSDSGFYLCAWSVLAGGPPYFGPGTRLLVL.

The V and J genes are TRBV12-5 and TRBJ1-3; 8 bases are a match to TRBD1. Germline V gene lookup returns CDR1 LGHNT and CDR2 FRNRAP. The CDR3 loop spans 16 amino acids. Losses at the gene ends were 0 bases for V and 2 bases for J; bases not matched to a gene: 3. CDR3 nucleotides: TGTGCTAGTGGTTTGGTGGGGACAGGAGCTGGAAACACCATATATTTT. This translates into CASGLVGTGAGNTIYF. The variable domain in full, completed from reference TRBV12-5 and TRBJ1-3, reads DARVTQTPRHKVTEMGQEVTMRCQPILGHNTVFWYRQTMMQGLELLAYFRNRAPLDDSGMPKDRFSAEMPDATLATLKIQPSEPRDSAVYFCASGLVGTGAGNTIYFGEGSWLTVV.

In DNA, the CDR3 is TGTGCCAGCACCACAGGAGTAACTAATGAAAAACTGTTTTTT. It codes for CASTTGVTNEKLFF. The V gene is TRBV4-2, the J gene TRBJ1-4; a possible D gene is TRBD1 (5 bases). V was shortened by 7 bases and J by 1 base, with 10 bases between the two germline ends. From germline, CDR1 is LGHNA and CDR2 YNFKEQ. This CDR3 region has 14 residues.

The rearrangement links TRBV28 to TRBJ1-1, with 8 bases aligning to TRBD1. The CDR3 extends over 12 amino acids. The V segment lost 8 bases and the J segment 2 bases; nucleotides outside the gene matches: 1. The germline V gene has CDR1 MDHEN and CDR2 SYDVKM. CDR3 amino acids: CASDRGNTEAFF. DNA of the CDR3: TGTGCCAGCGACAGGGGTAACACTGAAGCTTTCTTT.

The V and J genes are TRBV7-9 and TRBJ1-2; D is possibly TRBD1 (6 bases). Germline values: CDR1 SEHNR, CDR2 FQNEAQ (reference sequence). V was cut by 3 bases and J by 5 bases, with 13 bases left in between. The CDR3 is made up of 14 amino acids. CDR3 nucleotides: TGTGCCAGCAGCTTTGAACAGGGTTGGTATGGCTACACCTTC. It encodes CASSFEQGWYGYTF.

This clone was seen a few times. This chain connects TRBV2 to TRBJ2-2; D possibly corresponds to TRBD1 (5 bases). Germline V gives CDR1 SNHLY, CDR2 FYNNEI. V lost 5 bases to trimming and J lost 3 bases, with 10 bases between them. The CDR3 consists of 14 residues. DNA for the CDR3: TGTGCCAGCAGTAAACTGGGGCACACCGGGGAGCTGTTTTTT. Amino acid sequence: CASSKLGHTGELFF.

The genes are TRBV18 and TRBJ1-3, with D possibly TRBD1 on 5 matching bases. This CDR3 is built from 13 residues. V was pared by 7 bases and J by 4 bases, with 11 bases between. Germline values: CDR1 KGHSH, CDR2 LQKENI. CDR3 protein: CASLQGTGNTIYF. DNA of the CDR3: TGTGCCAGCTTGCAGGGTACCGGAAACACCATATATTTT.

The V and J genes are TRBV2 and TRBJ2-2; D may be TRBD1 (6 bases). Germline V gene data show CDR1 as SNHLY and CDR2 as FYNNEI. This CDR3 comprises 13 residues. The V end was cut by 8 bases, the J end by 3 bases, with 10 bases between. CDR3 nucleotide sequence: TGTGCCAGCCGGCAGGGGCACACCGGGGAGCTGTTTTTT. This encodes CASRQGHTGELFF.

This clone appeared once. CDR3 loop: CASQGAAATDTQYF. CDR3 bases: TGTGCCAGCCAGGGGGCAGCTGCCACAGATACGCAGTATTTT. The chain has TRBV6-5 and TRBJ2-3; 8 bases are a match to TRBD1. Germline CDR1 is MNHEY and CDR2 is SVGAGI. The length of the CDR3 is 14 residues. V was pared by 8 bases and J by 2 bases, with 6 bases of the junction left unmatched.

This sequence joins TRBV18 and TRBJ2-1; tentatively, D is TRBD1 (5 bases). V lost 1 base and J 12 bases, leaving 22 bases between the germline ends. This CDR3 is 16 amino acids long. Germline V gives CDR1 KGHSH, CDR2 LQKENI. The CDR3 reads CASSPQETDIGQGQFF. The CDR3 bases are TGTGCCAGCTCACCACAAGAAACAGATATCGGACAAGGGCAGTTCTTC.

The rearrangement links TRBV5-1 to TRBJ2-2; 10 positions agree with TRBD2. V was clipped by 7 bases and J by 1 base; unmatched bases: 4. Germline CDR1 is SGHRS and CDR2 is YFSETQ. The CDR3 extends over 15 amino acids. The CDR3 loop reads CASSASGGNTGELFF. DNA of the CDR3: TGCGCCAGCTCCGCTAGCGGGGGGAACACCGGGGAGCTGTTTTTT.

This clone was seen once. The genes are TRBV27 and TRBJ1-2; TRBD1 might be the D (6 bases). The CDR3 is made up of 15 amino acids. Germline CDR1 is MNHEY and CDR2 is SMNVEV (reference sequence). V was shortened by 6 bases and J by 1 base, with 15 bases between the two germline ends. Written as DNA, the CDR3 is TGTGCCAGCAGCTTACAGGGAGGAGTTAACTATGGCTACACCTTC. It yields the protein CASSLQGGVNYGYTF.

This chain uses TRBV5-1 with TRBJ1-4, with a weak D call TRBD1 (5 bases). There are 15 residues in the CDR3. Germline V gene lookup returns CDR1 SGHRS and CDR2 YFSETQ. The V gene lost 4 bases and the J gene lost 0 bases, with 10 bases spanning the gap. Written as DNA, the CDR3 is TGCGCCAGCAGCATCACAGGTGCAACTAATGAAAAACTGTTTTTT. Protein: CASSITGATNEKLFF.

V and J are TRBV7-9 and TRBJ1-2, with a weak D call TRBD1 (6 bases). Germline V gene sequence: CDR1 SEHNR, CDR2 FQNEAQ (reference sequence). CDR3 length equals 13 residues. Trimming took 8 bases from V and 3 from J, leaving 13 bases between them. CDR3 coding DNA: TGTGCCAGCGGAAACAGGGCGGACTATGGCTACACCTTC. Translating it yields CASGNRADYGYTF.

The V and J genes are TRBV28 and TRBJ1-5, with 9 bases that match TRBD1. Per the germline V gene, CDR1 is MDHEN and CDR2 is SYDVKM. J lost 0 bases, V lost 5 bases, and 2 bases had no gene match. The CDR3 length is 15 residues. The CDR3 loop reads CASSTGGHSNQPQHF. The DNA of the CDR3 is TGTGCCAGCAGTACAGGGGGCCATAGCAATCAGCCCCAGCATTTT.

The V and J genes are TRBV7-9 and TRBJ1-6, with a possible D match to TRBD1 (5 bases). This CDR3 contains 15 residues. V lost 10 bases to trimming and J lost 8 bases, with 21 bases between them. Germline CDR1 and CDR2: SEHNR and FQNEAQ (reference sequence). CDR3 coding DNA: TGTGCCACCCAACCTCCGGGGGGTCGGGATTCACCCCTCCACTTT. This sequence encodes CATQPPGGRDSPLHF.

The V call is TRBV6-5, the J call TRBJ1-2; no reliable D call. V was cut by 4 bases and J by 8 bases, with 8 bases left in between. The CDR3 is 11 residues long. Germline V gene lookup returns CDR1 MNHEY and CDR2 SVGAGI. CDR3 sequence reads: CASSSGLGYTF. In DNA, the CDR3 is TGTGCCAGCAGTTCCGGACTGGGCTACACCTTC.

The chain is built from TRBV7-2 and TRBJ2-3; 10 nucleotides match TRBD2. Germline assignment: CDR1 SGHTA and CDR2 FQGNSA. The CDR3 runs to 14 residues. The V segment lost 0 bases and the J segment 14 bases; nucleotides outside the gene matches: 8. The CDR3 reads CASSLAAGGPNRYF. The CDR3 coding sequence is TGTGCCAGCAGCTTAGCAGCGGGGGGGCCGAATCGGTATTTT.

The V and J genes are TRBV11-3 and TRBJ1-3, with D tentatively TRBD1 (6 bases). The CDR3 runs to 20 residues. The germline V and J ends were trimmed by 3 bases and 0 bases, with 24 bases remaining between them. Per the germline V gene, CDR1 is SGHNT and CDR2 is YENEEA. Here the CDR3 reads CASSLLDRYGTSSSGNTIYF. CDR3 coding DNA: TGTGCCAGCAGCTTGCTGGACAGATACGGGACATCGAGCTCTGGAAACACCATATATTTT.

This chain connects TRBV4-3 to TRBJ2-1, with 10 bases that match TRBD1. Losses at the gene ends were 2 bases for V and 3 bases for J; bases not matched to a gene: 4. This CDR3 contains 16 residues. Germline-derived CDR1 and CDR2 are LGHNA and YSLEER. As DNA, the CDR3 is TGCGCCAGCAGCCAACTCGGACAGGGGGACTACAATGAGCAGTTCTTC. This codes for CASSQLGQGDYNEQFF.